The clone carrying this TCR beta chain was counted between two and nine times. As yet, its antigen is unknown. The data are from a study of Ad26.COV2.S vaccination and SARS-CoV-2 variants. The study, taken as a whole, reports: Vaccine and placebo recipients had comparable breadth of non-spike TCRs. An underestimation of total T cell responses may have resulted from the TCR breadth and depth analyses. A substantial breadth of spike-specific CD8+ and CD4+ T cell responses after vaccination has been reported.

Sequencing used immunoSEQ multiplex PCR; TCRdb keeps in-frame clones, though not all of them. The sample records 120,000 to 150,000 clones, roughly 85% being singletons. CDR3 length: 13 amino acids. Germline V lookup: CDR1 MNHEY, CDR2 SVGEGT. V was clipped by 6 bases and J by 5 bases, with 10 bases between them. This chain joins TRBV6-2 or TRBV6-3 and TRBJ2-2; no clear D gene. This sequence originates from a human donor who had recovered from COVID-19. The sample consisted of peripheral blood, taken after recovery from COVID-19. CDR3 coding DNA: TGTGCCAGCAGCTTTACTAAGACCGGGGAGCTGTTTTTT. Residues: CASSFTKTGELFF.